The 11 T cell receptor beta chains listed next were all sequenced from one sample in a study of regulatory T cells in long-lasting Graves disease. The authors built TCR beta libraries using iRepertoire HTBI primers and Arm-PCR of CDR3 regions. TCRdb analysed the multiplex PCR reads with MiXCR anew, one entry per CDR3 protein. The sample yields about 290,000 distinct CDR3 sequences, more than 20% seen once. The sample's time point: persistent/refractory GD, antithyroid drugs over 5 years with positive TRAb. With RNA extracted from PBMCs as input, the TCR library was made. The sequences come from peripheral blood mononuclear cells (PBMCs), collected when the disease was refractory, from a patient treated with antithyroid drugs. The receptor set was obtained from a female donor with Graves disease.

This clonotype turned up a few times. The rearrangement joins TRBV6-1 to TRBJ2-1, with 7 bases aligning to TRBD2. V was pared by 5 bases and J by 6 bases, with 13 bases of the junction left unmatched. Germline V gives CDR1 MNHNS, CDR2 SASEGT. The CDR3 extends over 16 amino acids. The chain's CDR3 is CASSQSGARSSNEQFF. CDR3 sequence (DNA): TGTGCCAGCAGTCAGAGCGGGGCCCGCTCATCCAATGAGCAGTTCTTC.

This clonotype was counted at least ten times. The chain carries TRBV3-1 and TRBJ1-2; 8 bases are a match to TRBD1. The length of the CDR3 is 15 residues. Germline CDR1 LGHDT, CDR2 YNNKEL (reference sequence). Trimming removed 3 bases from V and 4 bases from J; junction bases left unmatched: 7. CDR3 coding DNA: TGTGCCAGCAGCCATCACGGACAGGGCGGCTATGGCTACACCTTC. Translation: CASSHHGQGGYGYTF.

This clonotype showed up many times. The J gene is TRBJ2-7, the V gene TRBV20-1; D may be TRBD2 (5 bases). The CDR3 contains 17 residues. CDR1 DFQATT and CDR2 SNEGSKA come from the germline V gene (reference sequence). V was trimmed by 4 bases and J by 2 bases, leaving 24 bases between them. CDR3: CSATAPQDGLAAYEQYF. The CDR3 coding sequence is TGCAGTGCTACCGCCCCACAAGACGGACTGGCGGCCTACGAGCAGTACTTC.

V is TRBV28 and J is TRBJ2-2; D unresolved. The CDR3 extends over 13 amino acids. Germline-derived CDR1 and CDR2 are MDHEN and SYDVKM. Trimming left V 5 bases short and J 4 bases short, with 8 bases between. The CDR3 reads CASSPRPTGELFF. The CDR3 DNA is TGTGCCAGCAGTCCCCGACCCACCGGGGAGCTGTTTTTT. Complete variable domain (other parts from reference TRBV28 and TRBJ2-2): DVKVTQSSRYLVKRTGEKVFLECVQDMDHENMFWYRQDPGLGLRLIYFSYDVKMKEKGDIPEGYSVSREKKERFSLILESASTNQTSMYLCASSPRPTGELFFGEGSRLTVL.

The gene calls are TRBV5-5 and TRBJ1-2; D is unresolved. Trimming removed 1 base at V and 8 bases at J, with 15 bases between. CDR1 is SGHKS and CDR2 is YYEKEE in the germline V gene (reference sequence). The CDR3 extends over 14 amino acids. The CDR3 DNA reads TGTGCCAGCAGCTTGTTAGGGATTCTTGAGGGCTACACCTTC. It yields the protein CASSLLGILEGYTF.

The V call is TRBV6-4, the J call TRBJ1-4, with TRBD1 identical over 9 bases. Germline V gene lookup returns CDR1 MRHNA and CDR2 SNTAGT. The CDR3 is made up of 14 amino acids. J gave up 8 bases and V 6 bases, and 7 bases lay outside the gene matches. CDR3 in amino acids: CASRSGTGYEKLFF. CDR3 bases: TGTGCCAGCAGGAGCGGGACAGGGTACGAAAAACTGTTTTTT.

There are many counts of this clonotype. The CDR3 sequence: CASSLDRGRPEAFF. The CDR3 DNA follows: TGTGCCAGCAGTTTAGACAGGGGGCGACCTGAAGCTTTCTTT. The V and J genes are TRBV12-3 or TRBV12-4 and TRBJ1-1, with 9 bases that match TRBD1. Germline trimming cut 1 base from V and 6 bases from J; bases unmatched to any gene: 3. This CDR3 has 14 amino acids.

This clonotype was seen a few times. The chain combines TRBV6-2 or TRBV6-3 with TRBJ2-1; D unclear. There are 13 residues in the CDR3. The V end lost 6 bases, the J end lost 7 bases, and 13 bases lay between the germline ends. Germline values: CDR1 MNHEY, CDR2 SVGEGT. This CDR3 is CASRSDRLNEQFF. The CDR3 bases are TGTGCCAGCAGGTCGGACCGGCTGAATGAGCAGTTCTTC.

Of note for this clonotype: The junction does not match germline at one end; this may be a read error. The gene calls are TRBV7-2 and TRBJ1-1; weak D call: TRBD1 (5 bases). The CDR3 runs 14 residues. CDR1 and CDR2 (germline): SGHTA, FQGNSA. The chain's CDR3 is CSSSTPGRHTEAFF. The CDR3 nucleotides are TGTTCCAGCAGCACCCCGGGGCGGCATACTGAAGCTTTCTTT.

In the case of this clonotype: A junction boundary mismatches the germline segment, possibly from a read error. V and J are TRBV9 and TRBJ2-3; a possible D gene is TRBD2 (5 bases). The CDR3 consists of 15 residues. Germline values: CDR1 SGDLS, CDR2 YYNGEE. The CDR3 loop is CTSSVDRGAVDTQYF. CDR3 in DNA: TGTACCAGCAGCGTAGATCGGGGAGCGGTAGATACGCAGTATTTT.

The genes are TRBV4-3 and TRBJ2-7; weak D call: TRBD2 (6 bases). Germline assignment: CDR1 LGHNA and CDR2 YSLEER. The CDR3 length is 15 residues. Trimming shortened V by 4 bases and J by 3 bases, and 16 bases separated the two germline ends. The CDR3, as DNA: TGCGCCAGCAGCCCACGCCTAGCGCCGAACTACGAGCAGTACTTC. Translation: CASSPRLAPNYEQYF.